Listed below are T cell receptor beta chains from one sample, sequenced in a study of cytomegalovirus exposure and HLA in healthy donors. TCRdb keeps only in-frame clones here, not all; method: immunoSEQ multiplex PCR. There are some 200,000 clones in the sample; 70% to 80% occur only once, and 0.2% to 0.25% lies in the top ten. The sequenced sample was PBMCs. Receptor source: a girl aged 2 to 9 in good health and CMV-seronegative. CDR3s include the opening cysteine and the closing phenylalanine or tryptophan. Fields, in order: V gene, D gene, clone size, J gene, CDR3 DNA, CDR3 protein. The D gene is left open where the match is weak. Part of the rows lack a size; the others show once, few, many or a class for expanded clones.

v_call: TRBV6-1; d_call: .; clone_size: .; j_call: TRBJ1-2; cdr3_nt: TGTGCCAGCAGTTATGGGCAGGGAACCTATGGCTACACCTTC; cdr3_aa: CASSYGQGTYGYTF
v_call: TRBV4-1; d_call: TRBD2; clone_size: .; j_call: TRBJ2-3; cdr3_nt: TGCGCCAGCAGCCAAGAACGGGTAGCGGGAGATACGCAGTATTTT; cdr3_aa: CASSQERVAGDTQYF
v_call: TRBV5-5; d_call: .; clone_size: .; j_call: TRBJ2-7; cdr3_nt: TGTGCCAGCAGCTTGTTCGGAGTACAGGGTCTTGGCGAGCAGTACTTC; cdr3_aa: CASSLFGVQGLGEQYF
v_call: TRBV7-2; d_call: TRBD2; clone_size: .; j_call: TRBJ2-1; cdr3_nt: TGTGCCAGCAGCTTGGAGCGGGAGACGCGCGATGAGCAGTTCTTC; cdr3_aa: CASSLERETRDEQFF
v_call: TRBV12-2; d_call: .; clone_size: .; j_call: TRBJ2-3; cdr3_nt: TGTGCAAGTCGCTTAGGTCAGCGCAGAACAGATACGCAGTATTTT; cdr3_aa: CASRLGQRRTDTQYF
v_call: TRBV6-5; d_call: .; clone_size: .; j_call: TRBJ2-1; cdr3_nt: TGTGCCAGCAGTCCCCAGGTGGGCAATGAGCAGTTCTTC; cdr3_aa: CASSPQVGNEQFF
v_call: TRBV10-2; d_call: .; clone_size: .; j_call: TRBJ2-1; cdr3_nt: TGCGCCAGCAGTGTATTGGGGCGACCCGACAATGAGCAGTTCTTC; cdr3_aa: CASSVLGRPDNEQFF
v_call: TRBV6-5; d_call: TRBD1; clone_size: .; j_call: TRBJ1-2; cdr3_nt: TGTGCCAGCAGTTCCATACAGGGGCTCTATGGCTACACCTTC; cdr3_aa: CASSSIQGLYGYTF
v_call: TRBV5-1; d_call: TRBD1; clone_size: few; j_call: TRBJ2-7; cdr3_nt: TGCGCCAGCAGCTTGGCGGGACAGCCTTACGAGCAGTACTTC; cdr3_aa: CASSLAGQPYEQYF
v_call: TRBV29-1; d_call: TRBD1; clone_size: .; j_call: TRBJ2-7; cdr3_nt: TGCAGCGTTGGACAGGGCTCCTACGAGCAGTACTTC; cdr3_aa: CSVGQGSYEQYF
v_call: TRBV7-2; d_call: TRBD2; clone_size: .; j_call: TRBJ2-1; cdr3_nt: TGTGCCAGCAGCCAAACCGGGGGGTCTTGGTTCGTCAATGAGCAGTTCTTC; cdr3_aa: CASSQTGGSWFVNEQFF
v_call: TRBV20-1; d_call: .; clone_size: .; j_call: TRBJ2-1; cdr3_nt: TGCAGTGCTAGTGTAACTAGCAGGCAGTTCTTC; cdr3_aa: CSASVTSRQFF
v_call: TRBV7-6; d_call: TRBD1; clone_size: .; j_call: TRBJ2-7; cdr3_nt: TGTGCCAGCAGCCAGAGGGGACAGGGTTCCTACGAGCAGTACTTC; cdr3_aa: CASSQRGQGSYEQYF
v_call: TRBV19; d_call: TRBD1; clone_size: .; j_call: TRBJ2-3; cdr3_nt: TGTGCCAGTACGAGGACAGGGTCCACTGCAGATACGCAGTATTTT; cdr3_aa: CASTRTGSTADTQYF
v_call: TRBV27; d_call: TRBD1; clone_size: .; j_call: TRBJ1-1; cdr3_nt: TGTGCCAGCAGTTTAGAAACAGGGGGCACCACTGAAGCTTTCTTT; cdr3_aa: CASSLETGGTTEAFF
v_call: TRBV7-9; d_call: TRBD2; clone_size: .; j_call: TRBJ2-1; cdr3_nt: TGTGCCAGCAGCTTAGGGCCTGTGGGTAGCGGGGGGCGGAATGAGCAGTTCTTC; cdr3_aa: CASSLGPVGSGGRNEQFF
v_call: TRBV5-4; d_call: .; clone_size: once; j_call: TRBJ1-2; cdr3_nt: TGTGCCAGCAGCCCTCAGGGTGTCTCTTATGGCTACACCTTC; cdr3_aa: CASSPQGVSYGYTF
v_call: TRBV29-1; d_call: .; clone_size: .; j_call: TRBJ2-2; cdr3_nt: TGCAGCGTTGATAGGTTCGGGCAGGGGACAACCGGGGAGCTGTTTTTT; cdr3_aa: CSVDRFGQGTTGELFF
v_call: TRBV6-1; d_call: .; clone_size: .; j_call: TRBJ2-3; cdr3_nt: TGTGCCAGCAGTGAGGCCCCGTTCGGCACAGATACGCAGTATTTT; cdr3_aa: CASSEAPFGTDTQYF
v_call: TRBV27; d_call: TRBD1; clone_size: .; j_call: TRBJ2-5; cdr3_nt: TGTGCCAGCAGTTCCCGCGGCTCCGGGACAGCGGAGACCCAGTACTTC; cdr3_aa: CASSSRGSGTAETQYF
v_call: TRBV6-5; d_call: .; clone_size: .; j_call: TRBJ1-3; cdr3_nt: TGTGCCACTTTGGCGGGTCTGGCTGGAAACACCATATATTTT; cdr3_aa: CATLAGLAGNTIYF
v_call: TRBV9; d_call: .; clone_size: few; j_call: TRBJ1-1; cdr3_nt: TGTGCCAGCAGCAGCCCTCCGGGCCGGAGGGCTGAAGCTTTCTTT; cdr3_aa: CASSSPPGRRAEAFF
v_call: TRBV11-2; d_call: TRBD1; clone_size: .; j_call: TRBJ1-1; cdr3_nt: TGTGCCAGCAGTTCTGGGACAGAGAACACTGAAGCTTTCTTT; cdr3_aa: CASSSGTENTEAFF
v_call: TRBV15; d_call: TRBD2; clone_size: .; j_call: TRBJ2-5; cdr3_nt: TGTGCCACCAGCAAGACTAGCGGGGACCAAGAGACCCAGTACTTC; cdr3_aa: CATSKTSGDQETQYF
v_call: TRBV6-1; d_call: .; clone_size: .; j_call: TRBJ2-7; cdr3_nt: TGTGCCAGCAGTGGAATTGCTAGCGTCGAGCAGTACTTC; cdr3_aa: CASSGIASVEQYF
v_call: TRBV5-6; d_call: TRBD1; clone_size: .; j_call: TRBJ2-7; cdr3_nt: TGTGCCAGCAGCTTTGGGACAGGGCGAGGCGAGCAGTACTTC; cdr3_aa: CASSFGTGRGEQYF
v_call: TRBV19; d_call: TRBD2; clone_size: .; j_call: TRBJ2-1; cdr3_nt: TGTGCCAGTTCAAGGACTAGCGGCTACAATGAGCAGTTCTTC; cdr3_aa: CASSRTSGYNEQFF
v_call: TRBV21-1; d_call: .; clone_size: .; j_call: TRBJ2-1; cdr3_nt: TGTGCCAGCAGCCCACACAGGGGCGAGAATGAGCAGTTCTTC; cdr3_aa: CASSPHRGENEQFF
v_call: TRBV6-5; d_call: TRBD2; clone_size: few; j_call: TRBJ2-3; cdr3_nt: TGTGCCAGCAGTTCTGTCCTAGCGGGGGGTGGAGATACGCAGTATTTT; cdr3_aa: CASSSVLAGGGDTQYF
v_call: TRBV10-3; d_call: .; clone_size: .; j_call: TRBJ2-1; cdr3_nt: TGTGCCATCAGTGTTCGGCAGGGACATTTTTCCTACAATGAGCAGTTCTTC; cdr3_aa: CAISVRQGHFSYNEQFF
v_call: TRBV27; d_call: .; clone_size: .; j_call: TRBJ2-2; cdr3_nt: TGTGCCAGCAGTTTAGCGAGAAACACCGGGGAGCTGTTTTTT; cdr3_aa: CASSLARNTGELFF
v_call: TRBV7-9; d_call: .; clone_size: .; j_call: TRBJ1-1; cdr3_nt: TGTGCCAGCAGCTTAGAAGCCCCAGGAGGCTTTGAAGCTTTCTTT; cdr3_aa: CASSLEAPGGFEAFF
v_call: TRBV4-1; d_call: TRBD1; clone_size: .; j_call: TRBJ1-5; cdr3_nt: TGCGCCAGCAGCCCGGACAGGGGCGGGAATCAGCCCCAGCATTTT; cdr3_aa: CASSPDRGGNQPQHF
v_call: TRBV29-1; d_call: TRBD1; clone_size: .; j_call: TRBJ1-2; cdr3_nt: TGCAGCGTGACAGGGCAGGCTAACTATGGCTACACCTTC; cdr3_aa: CSVTGQANYGYTF
v_call: TRBV5-1; d_call: TRBD1; clone_size: .; j_call: TRBJ2-5; cdr3_nt: TGCGCCAGCAGTTCCGGGACAGGGGGCAAAGAGACCCAGTACTTC; cdr3_aa: CASSSGTGGKETQYF
v_call: TRBV29-1; d_call: .; clone_size: .; j_call: TRBJ2-2; cdr3_nt: TGCAGCGCCTCCCCCCGGGGGATAAACACCGGGGAGCTGTTTTTT; cdr3_aa: CSASPRGINTGELFF
v_call: TRBV9; d_call: .; clone_size: .; j_call: TRBJ1-3; cdr3_nt: TGTGCCAGCAGCGTTGAAGCCGGAAACACCATATATTTT; cdr3_aa: CASSVEAGNTIYF
v_call: TRBV5-7; d_call: TRBD2; clone_size: .; j_call: TRBJ2-1; cdr3_nt: TGTGCCAGCAGCTTGGGTCTGGAGCGGGAGGCGGCTGAGCAGTTCTTC; cdr3_aa: CASSLGLEREAAEQFF
v_call: TRBV5-4; d_call: TRBD2; clone_size: .; j_call: TRBJ2-7; cdr3_nt: TGTGCCAGCAGCTCAGGCAGGACTAGCGGGAGGTATTCCTACGAGCAGTACTTC; cdr3_aa: CASSSGRTSGRYSYEQYF
v_call: TRBV4-2; d_call: TRBD1; clone_size: .; j_call: TRBJ2-5; cdr3_nt: TGTGCCCCGGACAGGGTACAGGAGACCCAGTACTTC; cdr3_aa: CAPDRVQETQYF
v_call: TRBV4-2; d_call: .; clone_size: once; j_call: TRBJ2-2; cdr3_nt: TGTGCCAGCAGCCAAGGAGGATCCCACGGGGAGCTGTTTTTT; cdr3_aa: CASSQGGSHGELFF
v_call: TRBV19; d_call: TRBD1; clone_size: few; j_call: TRBJ1-4; cdr3_nt: TGTGCCAGTGCCCGACAGGGGCTTTACGAAAAACTGTTTTTT; cdr3_aa: CASARQGLYEKLFF